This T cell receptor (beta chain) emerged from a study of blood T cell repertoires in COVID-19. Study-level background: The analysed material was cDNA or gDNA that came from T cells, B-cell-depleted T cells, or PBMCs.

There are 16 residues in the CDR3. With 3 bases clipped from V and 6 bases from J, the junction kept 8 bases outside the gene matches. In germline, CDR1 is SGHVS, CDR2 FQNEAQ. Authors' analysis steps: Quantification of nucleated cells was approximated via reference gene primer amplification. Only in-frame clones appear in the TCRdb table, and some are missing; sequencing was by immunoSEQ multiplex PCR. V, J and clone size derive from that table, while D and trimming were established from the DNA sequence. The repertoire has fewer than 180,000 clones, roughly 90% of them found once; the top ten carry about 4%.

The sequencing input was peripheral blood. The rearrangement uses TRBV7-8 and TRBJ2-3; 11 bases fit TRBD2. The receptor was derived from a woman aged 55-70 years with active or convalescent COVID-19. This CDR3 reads CASSFMSSGGLDTQYF. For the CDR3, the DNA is TGTGCCAGCAGCTTTATGTCTAGCGGGGGGTTGGATACGCAGTATTTT.